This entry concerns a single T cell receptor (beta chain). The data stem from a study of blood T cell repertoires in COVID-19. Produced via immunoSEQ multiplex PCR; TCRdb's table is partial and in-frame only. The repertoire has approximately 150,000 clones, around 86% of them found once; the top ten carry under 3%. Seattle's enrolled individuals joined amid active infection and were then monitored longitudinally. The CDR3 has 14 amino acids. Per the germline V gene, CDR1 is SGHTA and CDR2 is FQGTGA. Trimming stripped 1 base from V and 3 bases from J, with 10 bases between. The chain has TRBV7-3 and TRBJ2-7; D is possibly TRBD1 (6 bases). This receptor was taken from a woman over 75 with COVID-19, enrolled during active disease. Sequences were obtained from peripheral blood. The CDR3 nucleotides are TGTGCCAGCAGCTTAATGGGCAGGGGCTACGAGCAGTACTTC. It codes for CASSLMGRGYEQYF.